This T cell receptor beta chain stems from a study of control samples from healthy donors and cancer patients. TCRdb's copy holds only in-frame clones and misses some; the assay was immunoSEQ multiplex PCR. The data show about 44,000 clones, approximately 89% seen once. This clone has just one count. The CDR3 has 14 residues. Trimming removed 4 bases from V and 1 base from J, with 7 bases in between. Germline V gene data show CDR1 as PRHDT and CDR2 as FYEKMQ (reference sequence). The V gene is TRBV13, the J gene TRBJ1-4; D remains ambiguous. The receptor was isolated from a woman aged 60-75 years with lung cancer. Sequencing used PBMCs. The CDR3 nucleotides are TGTGCCAGCAGCTCCGGGATAACTAATGAAAAACTGTTTTTT. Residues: CASSSGITNEKLFF.